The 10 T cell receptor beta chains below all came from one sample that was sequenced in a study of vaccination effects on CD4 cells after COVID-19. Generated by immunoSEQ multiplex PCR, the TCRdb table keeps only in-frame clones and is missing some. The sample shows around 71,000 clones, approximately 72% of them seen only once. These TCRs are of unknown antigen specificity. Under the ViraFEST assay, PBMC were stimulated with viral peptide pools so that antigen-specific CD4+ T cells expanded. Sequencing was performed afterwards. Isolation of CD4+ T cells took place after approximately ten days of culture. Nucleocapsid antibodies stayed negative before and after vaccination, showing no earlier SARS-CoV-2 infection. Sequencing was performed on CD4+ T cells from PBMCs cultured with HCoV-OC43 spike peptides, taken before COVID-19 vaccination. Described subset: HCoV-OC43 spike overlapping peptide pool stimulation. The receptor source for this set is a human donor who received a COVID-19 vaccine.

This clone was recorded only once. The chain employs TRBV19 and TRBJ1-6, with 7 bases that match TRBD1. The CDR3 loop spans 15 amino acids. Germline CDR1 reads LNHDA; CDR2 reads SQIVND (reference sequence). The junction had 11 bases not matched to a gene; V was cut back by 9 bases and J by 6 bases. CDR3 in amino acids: CASRNPGQTNSPLHF. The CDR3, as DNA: TGTGCCAGCAGAAACCCGGGACAGACTAATTCACCCCTCCACTTT. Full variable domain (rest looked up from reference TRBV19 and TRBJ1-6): DGGITQSPKYLFRKEGQNVTLSCEQNLNHDAMYWYRQDPGQGLRLIYYSQIVNDFQKGDIAEGYSVSREKKESFPLTVTSAQKNPTAFYLCASRNPGQTNSPLHFGNGTRLTVT.

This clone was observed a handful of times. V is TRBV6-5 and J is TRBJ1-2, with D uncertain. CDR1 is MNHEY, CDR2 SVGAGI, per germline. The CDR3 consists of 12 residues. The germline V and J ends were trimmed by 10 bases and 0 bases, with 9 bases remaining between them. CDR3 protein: CATRQTNYGYTF. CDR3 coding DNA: TGTGCCACCCGTCAGACTAACTATGGCTACACCTTC.

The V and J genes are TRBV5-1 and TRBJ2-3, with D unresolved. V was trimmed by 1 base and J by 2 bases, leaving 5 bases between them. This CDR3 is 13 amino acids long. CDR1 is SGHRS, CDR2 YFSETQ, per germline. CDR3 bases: TGCGCCAGCAGCTTGTCTATCACAGATACGCAGTATTTT. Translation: CASSLSITDTQYF. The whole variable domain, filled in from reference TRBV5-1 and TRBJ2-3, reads KAGVTQTPRYLIKTRGQQVTLSCSPISGHRSVSWYQQTPGQGLQFLFEYFSETQRNKGNFPGRFSGRQFSNSRSEMNVSTLELGDSALYLCASSLSITDTQYFGPGTRLTVL.

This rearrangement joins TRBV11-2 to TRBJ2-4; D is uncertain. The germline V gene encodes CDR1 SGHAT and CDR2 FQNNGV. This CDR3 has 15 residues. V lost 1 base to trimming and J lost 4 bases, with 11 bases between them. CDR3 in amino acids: CASSLAAPGKNIQYF. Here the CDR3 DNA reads TGTGCCAGCAGCTTAGCGGCCCCCGGGAAAAACATTCAGTACTTC.

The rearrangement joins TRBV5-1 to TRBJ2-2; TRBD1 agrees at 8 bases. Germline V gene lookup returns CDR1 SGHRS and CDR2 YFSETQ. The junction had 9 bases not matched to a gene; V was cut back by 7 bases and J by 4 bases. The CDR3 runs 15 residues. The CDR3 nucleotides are TGCGCCAGCGCGATGGACAGGGCCCCCACCGGGGAGCTGTTTTTT. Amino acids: CASAMDRAPTGELFF.

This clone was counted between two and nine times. The CDR3 loop is CAWSAGLGYTF. CDR3 DNA: TGTGCCTGGAGTGCCGGCCTTGGCTACACCTTC. J is TRBJ1-2 and V is TRBV30, with unresolved D. This CDR3 comprises 11 residues. The ends were cut back, 1 base at V and 7 bases at J, with 7 bases in the middle. Germline lookup yields CDR1 GTSNPN and CDR2 SVGIG (reference sequence).

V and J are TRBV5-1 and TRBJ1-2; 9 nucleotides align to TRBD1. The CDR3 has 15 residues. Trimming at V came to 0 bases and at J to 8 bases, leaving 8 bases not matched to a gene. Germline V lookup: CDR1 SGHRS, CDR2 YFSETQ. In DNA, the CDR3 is TGCGCCAGCAGCTTGGAATCACAGGGGGCGCCCGGCTACACCTTC. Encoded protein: CASSLESQGAPGYTF.

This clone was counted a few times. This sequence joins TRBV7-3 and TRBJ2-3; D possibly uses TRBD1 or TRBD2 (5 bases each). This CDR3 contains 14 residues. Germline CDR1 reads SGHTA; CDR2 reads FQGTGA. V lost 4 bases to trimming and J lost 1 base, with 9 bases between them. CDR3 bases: TGTGCCAGCAGCTCGATGGGGGGCACAGATACGCAGTATTTT. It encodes CASSSMGGTDTQYF.

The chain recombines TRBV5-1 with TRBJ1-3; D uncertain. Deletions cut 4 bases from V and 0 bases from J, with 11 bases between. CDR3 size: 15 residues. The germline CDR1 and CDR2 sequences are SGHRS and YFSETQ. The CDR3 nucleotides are TGCGCCAGCAGCCTAACAACAAGCTCTGGAAACACCATATATTTT. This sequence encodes CASSLTTSSGNTIYF.

CDR3 nucleotide sequence: TGCGCCAGCAGCCAAGAAGGCGTACAGGGGGTCGCTGGCTACACCTTC. Translating it yields CASSQEGVQGVAGYTF. The chain is built from TRBV4-1 and TRBJ1-2; 8 bases align to TRBD1. This CDR3 comprises 16 residues. V gave up 0 bases and J gave up 7 bases; unmatched junction bases: 10. Germline CDR1 reads MGHRA; CDR2 reads YSYEKL.